These 23 T cell receptor beta chains came from one sample sequenced in a study of blood T cell repertoires in COVID-19. TCRdb's copy holds only in-frame clones and misses some; the assay was immunoSEQ multiplex PCR. This table has 400,000 to 450,000 clones, approximately 92% appearing once. Input material: PBMCs or T cells enriched from blood (not recorded which). The receptors come from a man aged 25 to 40 who had recovered from COVID-19.

This chain uses TRBV7-2 with TRBJ1-6, with 7 positions matching TRBD1. The trim removed 3 bases at V and 5 bases at J, leaving 7 bases unmatched. The CDR3 sequence is 16 residues long. The V gene's germline CDR1 is SGHTA and CDR2 FQGNSA. The CDR3 reads CASSFIKQGNNSPLHF. For the CDR3, the DNA is TGTGCCAGCAGCTTTATCAAACAGGGGAATAATTCACCCCTCCACTTT.

The rearrangement uses TRBV7-9 and TRBJ1-1, with 7 bases that match TRBD1. J was trimmed by 8 bases and V by 5 bases; bases with no gene match: 5. Germline V CDR1 and CDR2: SEHNR, FQNEAQ (reference sequence). The length of the CDR3 is 12 residues. For the CDR3, the DNA is TGTGCCAGCAGCCCAGGGGGTGACGAAGCTTTCTTT. Translated, it gives CASSPGGDEAFF.

The chain uses TRBV6-1 and TRBJ1-6; no clear D. Per the germline V gene, CDR1 is MNHNS and CDR2 is SASEGT. Trimming pared 2 bases from V and 7 bases from J, leaving 9 bases between. This CDR3 has 14 residues. In DNA, the CDR3 is TGTGCCAGCAGTGAACCGGGTCGGAATTCACCCCTCCACTTT. Translated, it gives CASSEPGRNSPLHF.

This clone was counted once. The J gene is TRBJ1-2, the V gene TRBV5-1, with a possible D match to TRBD1 (6 bases). Germline V gene sequence: CDR1 SGHRS, CDR2 YFSETQ. V lost 1 base to trimming and J lost 6 bases, with 19 bases between them. The length of the CDR3 is 16 residues. The CDR3 loop reads CASSLLTLTGTNGYTF. The CDR3 coding sequence is TGCGCCAGCAGCTTGCTAACTCTAACCGGGACAAATGGCTACACCTTC.

The rearrangement uses TRBV28 and TRBJ1-1; no reliable D call. V was pared by 8 bases and J by 4 bases, with 14 bases between. The germline V gene has CDR1 MDHEN and CDR2 SYDVKM. This CDR3 is built from 13 residues. This CDR3 is CASGPGGFTEAFF. The CDR3 DNA follows: TGTGCCAGCGGGCCTGGTGGGTTCACTGAAGCTTTCTTT.

This clone was detected only once. The J gene is TRBJ2-2, the V gene TRBV9; D is uncertain. Deletions cut 0 bases from V and 1 base from J, with 7 bases between. Germline V gene sequence: CDR1 SGDLS, CDR2 YYNGEE. The CDR3 loop spans 15 amino acids. This CDR3 reads CASSVDSQNTGELFF. CDR3 nucleotide sequence: TGTGCCAGCAGCGTAGATTCCCAGAACACCGGGGAGCTGTTTTTT. The full variable domain, in which reference TRBV9 and TRBJ2-2 provide the parts outside the CDR3, is DSGVTQTPKHLITATGQRVTLRCSPRSGDLSVYWYQQSLDQGLQFLIQYYNGEERAKGNILERFSAQQFPDLHSELNLSSLELGDSALYFCASSVDSQNTGELFFGEGSRLTVL.

The V gene is TRBV28, the J gene TRBJ1-6; weak D call: TRBD1 (5 bases). Germline V gene sequence: CDR1 MDHEN, CDR2 SYDVKM. With 8 bases removed from V and 5 bases from J, the gap between germline ends came to 19 bases. The CDR3 totals 16 residues. The DNA of the CDR3 is TGTGCCAGCCTACTAGGGGCAGGGACTAATAATTCACCCCTCCACTTT. This translates into CASLLGAGTNNSPLHF.

The chain employs TRBV6-5 and TRBJ2-7, with 7 bases identical to TRBD1. Germline CDR1 and CDR2: MNHEY and SVGAGI. Trimming at V came to 4 bases and at J to 3 bases, leaving 9 bases not matched to a gene. The CDR3 length is 15 residues. CDR3 sequence: CASSSRTGGDYEQYF. DNA of the CDR3: TGTGCCAGCAGTTCAAGGACAGGAGGTGACTACGAGCAGTACTTC.

The CDR3 DNA reads as TGTGCCAGCAGCCCCGGGGACAGGGGAAAGACCCAGTACTTC. Its protein is CASSPGDRGKTQYF. The chain couples TRBV7-9 to TRBJ2-5, with 10 bases aligning to TRBD1. V dropped 5 bases and J dropped 6; count of bases not matched to a gene: 6. In germline, CDR1 is SEHNR, CDR2 FQNEAQ (reference sequence). CDR3 size: 14 residues.

V is TRBV10-1 and J is TRBJ2-4; 13 bases map to TRBD2. V shed 6 bases and J 7 bases; nucleotides not matched to a gene: 9. Germline CDR1 reads WNHNN; CDR2 reads SYGVQD (reference sequence). This CDR3 is 16 amino acids long. The CDR3 bases are TGCGCCAGCAGCGCCTCACTAGCGGGGGGGGAGAACATTCAGTACTTC. It translates to CASSASLAGGENIQYF.

The CDR3 DNA follows: TGTGCCAGCAGCCTCCCATCCACAGATACGCAGTATTTT. This sequence encodes CASSLPSTDTQYF. V gene TRBV3-1 (or the pseudogene TRBV3-2) combines with J gene TRBJ2-3, with D uncertain. The CDR3 contains 13 residues. Germline V gene data show CDR1 as LGHDT and CDR2 as YNNKEL (reference sequence). V was pared by 4 bases and J by 2 bases, with 7 bases between.

This sequence joins TRBV14 and TRBJ1-1, with unresolved D. Per germline, CDR1 SGHDN and CDR2 FVKESK. Trimming cost V 4 bases and J 1 base, with 7 bases left between them. This CDR3 has 13 residues. Here the CDR3 reads CASSRLRNTEAFF. CDR3 nucleotides: TGTGCCAGCAGCCGCCTGAGGAACACTGAAGCTTTCTTT. The full variable domain, with the rest looked up from reference TRBV14 and TRBJ1-1, is EAGVTQFPSHSVIEKGQTVTLRCDPISGHDNLYWYRRVMGKEIKFLLHFVKESKQDESGMPNNRFLAERTGGTYSTLKVQPAELEDSGVYFCASSRLRNTEAFFGQGTRLTVV.

Many counts were recorded for this clone. The chain has TRBV19 and TRBJ1-6; 11 bases map to TRBD1. Germline V gene data show CDR1 as LNHDA and CDR2 as SQIVND (reference sequence). J was trimmed by 8 bases and V by 5 bases; bases with no gene match: 5. The CDR3 extends over 15 amino acids. The CDR3 protein is CASSYGQGADSPLHF. The CDR3 nucleotides read TGTGCCAGTAGTTACGGACAGGGGGCTGATTCACCCCTCCACTTT.

This clone showed up just once. The V and J genes are TRBV19 and TRBJ2-1, with TRBD2 matching 10 bases. The V segment lost 9 bases and the J segment 1 base; nucleotides outside the gene matches: 12. The CDR3 runs 17 residues. In germline, CDR1 is LNHDA, CDR2 SQIVND (reference sequence). DNA of the CDR3: TGTGCCAGCACGGGGTTAGCGGGAGGCTTATCCTACAATGAGCAGTTCTTC. Amino acid sequence: CASTGLAGGLSYNEQFF.

V usage is TRBV20-1 and J usage is TRBJ2-1; 11 nucleotides match TRBD2. The length of the CDR3 is 15 residues. The V gene's germline CDR1 is DFQATT and CDR2 SNEGSKA (reference sequence). With V trimmed by 3 bases and J by 8 bases, 9 bases remained unmatched. Here the CDR3 DNA reads TGCAGTGCTAGTGAACTAGCGGGAGTCAGGTATGAGCAGTTCTTC. Translating gives CSASELAGVRYEQFF.

The chain uses TRBV3-1 (or the pseudogene TRBV3-2) and TRBJ2-1, with 8 bases matching TRBD2. CDR3 size: 17 residues. V lost 1 base, J lost 6 bases, and 11 bases stayed unmatched. Germline V CDR1 and CDR2: LGHDT, YNNKEL (reference sequence). The CDR3 spells CASSQVSPPGGGNEQFF. CDR3 nucleotide sequence: TGTGCCAGCAGCCAAGTCAGCCCTCCGGGAGGGGGCAATGAGCAGTTCTTC.

V is TRBV5-1 and J is TRBJ1-1; D remains unclear. The CDR3 spans 15 residues. Trimming cost V 0 bases and J 1 base, with 10 bases left between them. Germline V CDR1 and CDR2: SGHRS, YFSETQ. The CDR3 DNA follows: TGCGCCAGCAGCTTGGTCATACACCCGAACACTGAAGCTTTCTTT. This codes for CASSLVIHPNTEAFF.

The V call is TRBV3-1 (or the pseudogene TRBV3-2), the J call TRBJ2-5; TRBD2 matches at 8 bases. With V trimmed by 0 bases and J by 6 bases, 9 bases remained unmatched. Per germline, CDR1 LGHDT and CDR2 YNNKEL (reference sequence). The CDR3 runs to 16 residues. This CDR3 is CASSQEGAGVAQTQYF. The CDR3 nucleotides are TGTGCCAGCAGCCAAGAAGGAGCGGGAGTAGCACAGACCCAGTACTTC.

The rearrangement uses TRBV28 and TRBJ1-5; a weak D match, TRBD1 (5 bases). The CDR3 has 16 amino acids. Trimming shortened V by 6 bases and J by 0 bases, and 15 bases separated the two germline ends. Germline V gene sequence: CDR1 MDHEN, CDR2 SYDVKM. Here the CDR3 reads CASSLRDFYSNQPQHF. Written as DNA, the CDR3 is TGTGCCAGCAGCTTACGGGACTTCTATAGCAATCAGCCCCAGCATTTT.

In DNA form, the CDR3 reads TGTGCCAGCAGTTTAATCGCTAACTATGGCTACACCTTC. This encodes CASSLIANYGYTF. J is TRBJ1-2 and V is TRBV27; no firm D call. CDR1 MNHEY and CDR2 SMNVEV come from the germline V gene (reference sequence). V shed 2 bases and J shed 0 bases, with 4 bases lying between them. The length of the CDR3 is 13 residues.

The V call is TRBV5-6, the J call TRBJ2-2, with 7 bases that match TRBD1. The germline gives CDR1 SGHDT, CDR2 YYEEEE. The CDR3 loop spans 16 amino acids. V was clipped by 3 bases and J by 0 bases; unmatched bases: 5. CDR3 in DNA: TGTGCCAGCAGCTACCGACAGGGCGCGAACACCGGGGAGCTGTTTTTT. It encodes CASSYRQGANTGELFF.

As to this clone: This same CDR3 is encoded by further DNA sequences in the sample. V usage is TRBV19 and J usage is TRBJ2-7, with 7 bases lining up with TRBD2. There are 11 residues in the CDR3. In germline, CDR1 is LNHDA, CDR2 SQIVND (reference sequence). The J segment lost 7 bases and the V segment lost 3 bases, leaving 0 bases of the junction unmatched. The CDR3, as DNA: TGTGCCAGTAGTATCGGGGGGGAGCAGTACTTC. Its protein is CASSIGGEQYF.

The genes are TRBV3-1 (or the pseudogene TRBV3-2) and TRBJ2-7, with 13 bases aligning to TRBD2. The CDR3 consists of 15 residues. The V gene end was trimmed by 5 bases and the J gene end by 3 bases; junction bases not matched to a gene: 4. CDR1 and CDR2 (germline): LGHDT, YNNKEL (reference sequence). The CDR3 bases are TGTGCCAGCAGCGCGACTAGCGGGAGGAGCTACGAGCAGTACTTC. It yields the protein CASSATSGRSYEQYF.